The source of this T cell receptor beta chain is a study of shared clonotypes between healthy human individuals. Study results and limitations: Genetic and exposure-history diversity was limited by the few donors.

With regard to this clone: Its antigen remains unknown.

The CDR3 has 15 residues. In germline, CDR1 is MDHEN, CDR2 SYDVKM. V shed 3 bases and J shed 16 bases, with 24 bases lying between them. Adult donors, all healthy and HIV-negative, had no recent acute infections or vaccinations. Repertoires were generated with immunoSEQ multiplex PCR, while TCRdb's copy carries only in-frame clones and drops some. The sample includes about 1.5 million clones, approximately 98% of them seen just once. The chain couples TRBV28 to TRBJ2-2; D perhaps matches TRBD1 (6 bases). This clonotype originated in a man in his thirties or forties in good health. The sample was naive CD4+ T cells sorted from blood. Subset here: CD45RA+ positively selected. In DNA form, the CDR3 reads TGTGCCAGCAGTTTCGGACGGATTCCAAGGGACATGAGGTTTTTT. This sequence encodes CASSFGRIPRDMRFF.